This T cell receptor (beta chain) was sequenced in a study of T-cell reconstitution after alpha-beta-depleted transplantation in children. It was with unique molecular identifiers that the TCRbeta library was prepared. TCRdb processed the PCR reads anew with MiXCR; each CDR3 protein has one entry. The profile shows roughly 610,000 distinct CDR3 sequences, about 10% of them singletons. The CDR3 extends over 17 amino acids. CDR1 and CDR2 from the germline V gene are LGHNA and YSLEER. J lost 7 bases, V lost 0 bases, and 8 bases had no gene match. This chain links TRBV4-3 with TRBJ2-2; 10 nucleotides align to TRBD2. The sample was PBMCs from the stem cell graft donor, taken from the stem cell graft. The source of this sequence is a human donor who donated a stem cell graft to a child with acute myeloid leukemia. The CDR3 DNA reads TGCGCCAGCAGCCAAGATCGGAGGGCTAGCGGGAGCGGGGAGCTGTTTTTT. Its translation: CASSQDRRASGSGELFF.